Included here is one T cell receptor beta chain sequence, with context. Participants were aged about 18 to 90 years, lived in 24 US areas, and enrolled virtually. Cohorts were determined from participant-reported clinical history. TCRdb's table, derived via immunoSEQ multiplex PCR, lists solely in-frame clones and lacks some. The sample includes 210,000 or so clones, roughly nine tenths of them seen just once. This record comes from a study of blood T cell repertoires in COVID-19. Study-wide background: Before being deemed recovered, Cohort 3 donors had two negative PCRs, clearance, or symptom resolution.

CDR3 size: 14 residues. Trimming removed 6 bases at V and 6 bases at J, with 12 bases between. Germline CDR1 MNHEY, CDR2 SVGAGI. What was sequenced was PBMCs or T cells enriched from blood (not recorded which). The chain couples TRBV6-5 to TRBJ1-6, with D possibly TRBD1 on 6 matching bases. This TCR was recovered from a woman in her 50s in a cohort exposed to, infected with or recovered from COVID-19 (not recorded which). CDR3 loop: CASRAQGSNSPLHF. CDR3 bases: TGTGCCAGCAGAGCACAGGGTAGTAATTCACCCCTCCACTTT.